The TCR beta chain described here comes from a study of blood T cell repertoires in COVID-19. Study-level information: Acute-phase and convalescent COVID-19 samples originated in the United States, Italy and Spain. T cells, B-cell-depleted T cells, or PBMCs provided the cDNA or gDNA that served as material.

Authors' data handling: The authors estimated nucleated cell counts from reference gene primer amplification. Clones were read by immunoSEQ multiplex PCR, and TCRdb kept only the in-frame ones, dropping some. V, J and clone size are taken as reported in that table, and D and trimming were inferred from the DNA itself. This table holds approximately 110,000 clones, about 85% found once. V lost 4 bases, J lost 0 bases, and 13 bases lay in between. This CDR3 contains 15 residues. Germline V gene sequence: CDR1 MNHEY, CDR2 SVGAGI. The TCR was taken from a man aged 40-50 years with acute or convalescent COVID-19. The gene calls are TRBV6-5 and TRBJ2-7, with D perhaps matching TRBD2 (5 bases). The sample comprised peripheral blood. The CDR3 protein is CASSSWTPSSYEQYF. CDR3 in DNA: TGTGCCAGCAGTTCCTGGACTCCAAGCTCCTACGAGCAGTACTTC.